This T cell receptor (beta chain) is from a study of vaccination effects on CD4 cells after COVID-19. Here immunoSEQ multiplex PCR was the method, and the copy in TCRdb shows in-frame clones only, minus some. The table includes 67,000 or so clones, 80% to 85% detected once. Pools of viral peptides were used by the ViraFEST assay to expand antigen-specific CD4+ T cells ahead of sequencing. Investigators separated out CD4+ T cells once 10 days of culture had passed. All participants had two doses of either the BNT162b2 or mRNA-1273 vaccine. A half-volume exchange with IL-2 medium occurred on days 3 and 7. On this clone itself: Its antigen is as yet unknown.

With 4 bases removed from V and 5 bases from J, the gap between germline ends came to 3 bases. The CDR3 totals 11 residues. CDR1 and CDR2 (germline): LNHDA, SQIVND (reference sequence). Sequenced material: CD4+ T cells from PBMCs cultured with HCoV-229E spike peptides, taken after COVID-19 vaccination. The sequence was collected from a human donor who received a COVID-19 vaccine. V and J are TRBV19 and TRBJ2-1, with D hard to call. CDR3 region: CASSTHNEQFF. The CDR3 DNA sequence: TGTGCCAGTAGTACCCACAATGAGCAGTTCTTC.